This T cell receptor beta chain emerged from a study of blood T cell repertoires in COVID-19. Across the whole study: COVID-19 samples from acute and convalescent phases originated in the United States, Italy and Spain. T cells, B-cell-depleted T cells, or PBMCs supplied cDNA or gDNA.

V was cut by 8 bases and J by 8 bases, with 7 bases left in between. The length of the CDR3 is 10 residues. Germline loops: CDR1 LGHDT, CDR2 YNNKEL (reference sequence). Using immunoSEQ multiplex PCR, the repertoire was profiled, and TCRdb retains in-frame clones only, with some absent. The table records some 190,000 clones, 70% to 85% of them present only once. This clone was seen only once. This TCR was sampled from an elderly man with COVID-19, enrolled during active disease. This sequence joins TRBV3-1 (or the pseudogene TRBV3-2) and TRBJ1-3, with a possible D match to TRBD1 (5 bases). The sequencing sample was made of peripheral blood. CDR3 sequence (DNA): TGTGCCAGCGGGGCGGACACCATATATTTT. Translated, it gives CASGADTIYF.